The 12 T cell receptor beta chains given below trace back to one sample, sequenced in a study of blood T cell repertoires in COVID-19. Data came from immunoSEQ multiplex PCR; TCRdb stores just in-frame clones and leaves some out. The table includes around 280,000 clones, approximately 80% detected once. The sequenced material came from peripheral blood. These receptors came from a woman aged 45-65 years with active or convalescent COVID-19.

The V gene is TRBV27, the J gene TRBJ1-2, with D perhaps matching TRBD1 (6 bases). This CDR3 region has 14 residues. Trimming removed 3 bases at V and 8 bases at J, with 16 bases between. From germline, CDR1 is MNHEY and CDR2 SMNVEV (reference sequence). In nucleotides, the CDR3 is TGTGCCAGCAGTTTCCGCAGGGGATTTTACGGCTACACCTTC. Residues: CASSFRRGFYGYTF.

The chain is built from TRBV4-1 and TRBJ2-1; 9 bases fit TRBD2. V gave up 2 bases and J gave up 4 bases; unmatched junction bases: 6. Germline assignment: CDR1 MGHRA and CDR2 YSYEKL. This CDR3 comprises 16 residues. The CDR3, as DNA: TGCGCCAGCAGCCAAAACCTAGCGGGACTGTACAATGAGCAGTTCTTC. This translates into CASSQNLAGLYNEQFF.

The CDR3 region has the DNA TGTGCCAGTAGTATCGGGACTAGCGTGGCAGATACGCAGTATTTT. Its protein is CASSIGTSVADTQYF. This sequence joins TRBV19 and TRBJ2-3; TRBD2 matches at 10 bases. V was clipped by 3 bases and J by 4 bases; unmatched bases: 4. CDR3 size: 15 residues. CDR1 and CDR2 from the germline V gene are LNHDA and SQIVND (reference sequence).

This clone was detected ten times or more. This rearrangement joins TRBV6-6 to TRBJ1-2, with TRBD1 as a possible D gene (6 bases). The germline V gene has CDR1 MNHNY and CDR2 SVGAGI (reference sequence). This CDR3 has 11 residues. With 6 bases removed from V and 10 bases from J, the gap between germline ends came to 12 bases. The CDR3 loop reads CASRTGPYYTF. In DNA, the CDR3 is TGTGCCAGCAGAACAGGGCCCTACTACACCTTC.

The chain recombines TRBV28 with TRBJ1-2; 10 nucleotides agree with TRBD1. The CDR3 is 15 residues long. From germline, CDR1 is MDHEN and CDR2 SYDVKM. Trimming removed 5 bases from V and 6 bases from J; junction bases left unmatched: 9. Here the CDR3 reads CASSVGDRGKDGYTF. CDR3 bases: TGTGCCAGCAGTGTAGGGGACAGGGGAAAGGATGGCTACACCTTC.

The CDR3 is CAWSAGSNTGELFF. The CDR3 DNA sequence: TGTGCCTGGAGTGCGGGATCGAACACCGGGGAGCTGTTTTTT. The gene calls are TRBV30 and TRBJ2-2; weak D call: TRBD2 (5 bases). This CDR3 has 14 amino acids. Trimming removed 1 base at V and 0 bases at J, with 6 bases between. Looked up from germline, CDR1 is GTSNPN and CDR2 is SVGIG (reference sequence).

This chain links TRBV19 with TRBJ2-5; the D gene is possibly TRBD1 (6 bases). The CDR3 covers 16 residues. V was pared by 1 base and J by 2 bases, with 14 bases between. In germline, CDR1 is LNHDA, CDR2 SQIVND (reference sequence). CDR3 sequence: CASSIAGNRVQETQYF. DNA for the CDR3: TGTGCCAGTAGTATAGCGGGGAACAGGGTTCAAGAGACCCAGTACTTC.

This clone was counted a single time. This sequence joins TRBV12-3 or TRBV12-4 and TRBJ1-2, with 9 positions matching TRBD1. Trimming took 2 bases from V and 6 from J; bases not matched to a gene: 1. The CDR3 spans 13 residues. The CDR3 spells CASSLRTGDGYTF. The DNA of the CDR3 is TGTGCCAGCAGTTTACGGACAGGGGATGGCTACACCTTC.

The chain couples TRBV30 to TRBJ2-4, with 8 bases lining up with TRBD1. The CDR3 sequence is 14 residues long. CDR1 is GTSNPN, CDR2 SVGIG, per germline (reference sequence). Trimming cost V 0 bases and J 4 bases; bases outside gene matches: 2. The CDR3 region has the DNA TGTGCCTGGAGTGTAAGACAGGGGAAAAACATTCAGTACTTC. This gives the protein CAWSVRQGKNIQYF. Complete variable domain (other parts from reference TRBV30 and TRBJ2-4): SQTIHQWPATLVQPVGSPLSLECTVEGTSNPNLYWYRQAAGRGLQLLFYSVGIGQISSEVPQNLSASRPQDRQFILSSKKLLLSDSGFYLCAWSVRQGKNIQYFGAGTRLSVL.

The chain carries TRBV29-1 and TRBJ1-1; D gene ambiguous. V lost 1 base to trimming and J lost 8 bases, with 14 bases between them. Germline-derived CDR1 and CDR2 are SQVTM and ANQGSEA. This CDR3 has 13 amino acids. Written as DNA, the CDR3 is TGCAGCGTTGAAGTTAGGAGTGTGCCAGAAGCTTTCTTT. Protein sequence: CSVEVRSVPEAFF.

This clone was picked up a small number of times. The V and J genes are TRBV14 and TRBJ1-1; D perhaps matches TRBD1 (5 bases). CDR1 is SGHDN and CDR2 is FVKESK in the germline V gene. CDR3 length equals 14 residues. V lost 4 bases to trimming and J lost 3 bases, with 12 bases between them. CDR3 sequence: CASSRDLGDTEAFF. CDR3 bases: TGTGCCAGCAGCCGTGACTTAGGGGACACTGAAGCTTTCTTT. The full variable domain, in which reference TRBV14 and TRBJ1-1 provide the parts outside the CDR3, is EAGVTQFPSHSVIEKGQTVTLRCDPISGHDNLYWYRRVMGKEIKFLLHFVKESKQDESGMPNNRFLAERTGGTYSTLKVQPAELEDSGVYFCASSRDLGDTEAFFGQGTRLTVV.

The genes are TRBV29-1 and TRBJ2-1; 7 bases agree with TRBD2. The J segment lost 0 bases and the V segment lost 6 bases, leaving 8 bases of the junction unmatched. Germline V gives CDR1 SQVTM, CDR2 ANQGSEA. CDR3 length equals 15 residues. CDR3 sequence: CSVQEGGSSYNEQFF. DNA for the CDR3: TGCAGCGTCCAAGAAGGCGGGAGCTCCTACAATGAGCAGTTCTTC.